The clone carrying this T cell receptor (beta chain) was detected only once. This entry is derived from a study of blood T cell repertoires in COVID-19. Study-level background: T cells, B-cell-depleted T cells, or PBMCs provided the cDNA or gDNA that served as material.

Method: immunoSEQ multiplex PCR; TCRdb's copy keeps in-frame clones and lacks some. The repertoire includes about 220,000 clones, around 88% of them detected once, and under 15% sits in the top ten. V was trimmed by 4 bases and J by 1 base, leaving 16 bases between them. Germline V lookup: CDR1 MGHRA, CDR2 YSYEKL. The length of the CDR3 is 16 residues. Everyone who took part was about 18 to 90 years old, and they came from 24 US areas. The chain recombines TRBV4-1 with TRBJ2-5; the D is unclear. Sequencing was performed on PBMCs or T cells enriched from blood (not recorded which). The source is a woman aged 50 to 65 with acute COVID-19. The CDR3 loop reads CASSPNFLGRQETQYF. CDR3 sequence (DNA): TGCGCCAGCAGCCCTAACTTCCTGGGCCGCCAAGAGACCCAGTACTTC.